A selection of T cell receptor beta chains follows, all from one sample in a study of technical replicates of blood from several donors. Method: immunoSEQ multiplex PCR; TCRdb's copy keeps in-frame clones and lacks some. This sample has 12,000 to 15,000 clones, with about four fifths found just once. Sequenced: PBMCs. The receptor source for this set is a human donor in good health. CDR3s include the opening cysteine and the closing phenylalanine or tryptophan. D genes are given only for firm matches. The size of a clone is reported for some rows only, either as once, few or many, or as a class for expanded clones.

D: TRBD1; V: TRBV6-1; J: TRBJ1-1; size: few; CDR3: CASSEEPGGMAEAFF; DNA: TGTGCCAGCAGTGAAGAGCCAGGGGGGATGGCTGAAGCTTTCTTT
D: TRBD2; V: TRBV5-1; J: TRBJ2-3; size: NA; CDR3: CASSLLAGGTDTQYF; DNA: TGCGCCAGCAGCCTTCTAGCGGGAGGAACAGATACGCAGTATTTT
D: NA; V: TRBV30; J: TRBJ2-1; size: NA; CDR3: CAFELAFSREQFF; DNA: TGTGCCTTTGAGTTAGCCTTCTCCCGTGAGCAGTTCTTC
D: TRBD1; V: TRBV18; J: TRBJ1-2; size: NA; CDR3: CASSPFRTGKSGYTF; DNA: TGTGCCAGCTCACCATTCCGGACAGGGAAAAGCGGCTACACCTTC
D: TRBD1; V: TRBV18; J: TRBJ2-7; size: NA; CDR3: CASSSGQGDYEQYF; DNA: TGTGCCAGCTCATCCGGACAGGGCGACTACGAGCAGTACTTC
D: NA; V: TRBV5-1; J: TRBJ2-2; size: NA; CDR3: CASSATGPNTGELFF; DNA: TGCGCCAGCAGCGCGACAGGCCCGAACACCGGGGAGCTGTTTTTT
D: NA; V: TRBV27; J: TRBJ2-1; size: NA; CDR3: CASRDTQGGGRSYNEQFF; DNA: TGTGCCAGCAGGGACACTCAGGGGGGCGGGCGCTCCTACAATGAGCAGTTCTTC
D: TRBD2; V: TRBV7-2; J: TRBJ2-1; size: NA; CDR3: CASSLGGVAGGQFF; DNA: TGTGCCAGCAGCTTAGGCGGTGTAGCGGGAGGGCAGTTCTTC
D: NA; V: TRBV5-1; J: TRBJ2-5; size: once; CDR3: CASSPRIFQETQYF; DNA: TGCGCCAGCAGCCCCAGGATTTTCCAAGAGACCCAGTACTTC
D: TRBD2; V: TRBV7-2; J: TRBJ2-2; size: NA; CDR3: CASSLGQTSGMGTGELFF; DNA: TGTGCCAGCAGCTTAGGTCAGACTAGCGGGATGGGCACCGGGGAGCTGTTTTTT
D: NA; V: TRBV11-2; J: TRBJ2-1; size: NA; CDR3: CASSFPVGGYGGNEQFF; DNA: TGTGCCAGCAGCTTCCCCGTCGGCGGGTACGGCGGGAATGAGCAGTTCTTC
D: TRBD2; V: TRBV10-3; J: TRBJ2-1; size: NA; CDR3: CAIRAGAEYNEQFF; DNA: TGTGCCATCAGGGCGGGAGCAGAATACAATGAGCAGTTCTTC
D: NA; V: TRBV5-6; J: TRBJ2-7; size: once; CDR3: CASSTWTVPEQYF; DNA: TGTGCCAGCAGCACCTGGACAGTCCCCGAGCAGTACTTC
D: NA; V: TRBV7-9; J: TRBJ1-1; size: NA; CDR3: CASSLTPHRVPAFF; DNA: TGTGCCAGCAGCTTAACCCCCCACAGGGTCCCGGCTTTCTTT
D: TRBD2; V: TRBV7-2; J: TRBJ2-3; size: NA; CDR3: CASSFSGRFSTDTQYF; DNA: TGTGCCAGCAGCTTTAGCGGGAGGTTCTCCACAGATACGCAGTATTTT
D: TRBD2; V: TRBV2; J: TRBJ2-5; size: NA; CDR3: CASREGLAAEETQYF; DNA: TGTGCCAGCAGGGAAGGACTAGCGGCCGAAGAGACCCAGTACTTC
D: NA; V: TRBV6-5; J: TRBJ2-7; size: few; CDR3: CASSVTGLPFYEQYF; DNA: TGTGCCAGCAGCGTAACAGGCCTTCCCTTCTACGAGCAGTACTTC
D: NA; V: TRBV23-1; J: TRBJ1-3; size: few; CDR3: CASSPHSGNTIYF; DNA: TGCGCCAGCAGTCCACACTCTGGAAACACCATATATTTT
D: TRBD1; V: TRBV5-5; J: TRBJ2-7; size: NA; CDR3: CASSWTTGSYEQYF; DNA: TGTGCCAGCAGCTGGACGACAGGGTCCTACGAGCAGTACTTC
D: TRBD1; V: TRBV5-1; J: TRBJ1-2; size: NA; CDR3: CASSLGTGLRDGYTF; DNA: TGCGCCAGCAGCTTGGGGACAGGCCTTCGGGATGGCTACACCTTC
D: TRBD2; V: TRBV5-1; J: TRBJ2-6; size: NA; CDR3: CASSQREGSGANVLTF; DNA: TGCGCCAGCAGCCAGCGGGAGGGATCTGGGGCCAACGTCCTGACTTTC
D: NA; V: TRBV6-5; J: TRBJ2-3; size: NA; CDR3: CASKYQGMTTDTQYF; DNA: TGTGCCAGCAAATATCAGGGTATGACCACAGATACGCAGTATTTT
D: TRBD1; V: TRBV5-1; J: TRBJ1-4; size: NA; CDR3: CASSLDRVGEKLFF; DNA: TGCGCCAGCAGCTTAGACAGGGTGGGAGAAAAACTGTTTTTT
D: TRBD1; V: TRBV9; J: TRBJ1-2; size: few; CDR3: CASSVETGGGGYTF; DNA: TGTGCCAGCAGCGTAGAAACAGGGGGGGGTGGCTACACCTTC
D: NA; V: TRBV29-1; J: TRBJ1-1; size: few; CDR3: CSVVRGMGTEAFF; DNA: TGCAGCGTTGTAAGGGGGATGGGGACTGAAGCTTTCTTT
D: TRBD2; V: TRBV4-2; J: TRBJ2-5; size: NA; CDR3: CASSPAGGPGETQYF; DNA: TGTGCCAGCAGCCCAGCGGGAGGCCCAGGAGAGACCCAGTACTTC
D: TRBD2; V: TRBV5-4; J: TRBJ2-5; size: NA; CDR3: CASSLGLAGSQETQYF; DNA: TGTGCCAGCAGCTTAGGACTAGCGGGTTCCCAAGAGACCCAGTACTTC
D: NA; V: TRBV10-1; J: TRBJ2-2; size: NA; CDR3: CASSDWETGELFF; DNA: TGCGCCAGCAGTGACTGGGAGACCGGGGAGCTGTTTTTT
D: TRBD2; V: TRBV5-1; J: TRBJ2-1; size: once; CDR3: CASSLGGLAGGSHEQFF; DNA: TGCGCCAGCAGCTTGGGGGGACTAGCGGGAGGTTCCCATGAGCAGTTCTTC
D: TRBD2; V: TRBV4-1; J: TRBJ2-1; size: few; CDR3: CASSTQLAGEGNEQFF; DNA: TGCGCCAGCAGCACGCAACTAGCGGGAGAGGGTAATGAGCAGTTCTTC
D: NA; V: TRBV5-1; J: TRBJ2-6; size: NA; CDR3: CASSSGSGANVLTF; DNA: TGCGCCAGCAGCTCAGGCTCTGGGGCCAACGTCCTGACTTTC
D: TRBD2; V: TRBV5-6; J: TRBJ2-3; size: few; CDR3: CASSPGASGRTDTQYF; DNA: TGTGCCAGCAGCCCCGGCGCTAGCGGACGCACAGATACGCAGTATTTT
D: NA; V: TRBV18; J: TRBJ1-6; size: NA; CDR3: CASSPGGSPLHF; DNA: TGTGCCAGCTCACCTGGTGGCTCACCCCTCCACTTT
D: TRBD2; V: TRBV19; J: TRBJ2-1; size: NA; CDR3: CASSISGLAGGWNEQFF; DNA: TGTGCCAGTAGTATATCGGGACTAGCGGGAGGGTGGAATGAGCAGTTCTTC
D: TRBD1; V: TRBV11-2; J: TRBJ2-7; size: NA; CDR3: CASSLGTGGFYEQYF; DNA: TGTGCCAGCAGCTTAGGGACAGGGGGCTTCTACGAGCAGTACTTC
D: TRBD1; V: TRBV5-1; J: TRBJ2-1; size: NA; CDR3: CASSLAGQGFNEQFF; DNA: TGCGCCAGCAGCTTGGCGGGACAGGGGTTCAATGAGCAGTTCTTC
D: NA; V: TRBV30; J: TRBJ2-7; size: NA; CDR3: CAWSRTLQQYF; DNA: TGTGCCTGGAGCAGGACTCTCCAGCAGTACTTC
D: TRBD2; V: TRBV7-3; J: TRBJ2-3; size: NA; CDR3: CASSRGLAGVADTQYF; DNA: TGTGCCAGCAGTCGCGGACTAGCGGGAGTGGCAGATACGCAGTATTTT
D: TRBD1; V: TRBV4-1; J: TRBJ1-5; size: medium-sized; CDR3: CASSLIGTGINQPQHF; DNA: TGCGCCAGCAGCCTAATAGGGACAGGGATCAATCAGCCCCAGCATTTT
D: NA; V: TRBV2; J: TRBJ2-7; size: NA; CDR3: CASSDPRRAKQYF; DNA: TGTGCCAGCAGTGATCCCAGGAGGGCTAAGCAGTACTTC
D: NA; V: TRBV19; J: TRBJ2-1; size: once; CDR3: CASSKGPEGGEQFF; DNA: TGTGCCAGTAGTAAAGGGCCAGAGGGAGGTGAGCAGTTCTTC
D: TRBD1; V: TRBV9; J: TRBJ1-2; size: NA; CDR3: CASSGGQATNGYTF; DNA: TGTGCCAGCAGCGGTGGACAGGCTACAAATGGCTACACCTTC
D: TRBD2; V: TRBV27; J: TRBJ2-2; size: NA; CDR3: CASSLPGSSGSSAGELFF; DNA: TGTGCCAGCAGTCTCCCCGGTTCTAGCGGGAGTTCGGCCGGGGAGCTGTTTTTT
D: TRBD1; V: TRBV6-1; J: TRBJ2-7; size: once; CDR3: CASSERGTGSYEQYF; DNA: TGTGCCAGCAGTGAAAGAGGGACAGGCTCCTACGAGCAGTACTTC
D: NA; V: TRBV12-5; J: TRBJ2-7; size: NA; CDR3: CASGLVLGRGSYEQYF; DNA: TGTGCTAGTGGTTTGGTGTTGGGCAGGGGCTCCTACGAGCAGTACTTC
D: TRBD2; V: TRBV29-1; J: TRBJ2-1; size: NA; CDR3: CSARPGLANEQFF; DNA: TGCAGCGCCCGACCGGGACTAGCGAATGAGCAGTTCTTC
D: NA; V: TRBV7-2; J: TRBJ2-3; size: few; CDR3: CASSTGGSSRDTQYF; DNA: TGTGCCAGCAGCACCGGAGGGTCTTCGAGAGATACGCAGTATTTT
D: TRBD2; V: TRBV18; J: TRBJ2-3; size: NA; CDR3: CASSPVGRTGDTQYF; DNA: TGTGCCAGCTCACCCGTCGGGAGGACGGGAGATACGCAGTATTTT
D: TRBD1; V: TRBV7-8; J: TRBJ1-5; size: NA; CDR3: CASSLDSLGTASNQPQHF; DNA: TGTGCCAGCAGCTTAGACTCTTTGGGGACAGCTAGCAATCAGCCCCAGCATTTT
D: NA; V: TRBV25-1; J: TRBJ2-5; size: once; CDR3: CASSEGLSGLQETQYF; DNA: TGTGCCAGCAGTGAAGGACTCTCGGGATTGCAAGAGACCCAGTACTTC
D: TRBD1; V: TRBV27; J: TRBJ2-7; size: NA; CDR3: CASSPGTGKSSYEQYF; DNA: TGTGCCAGCAGCCCCGGGACAGGGAAGTCCTCCTACGAGCAGTACTTC
D: TRBD1; V: TRBV5-1; J: TRBJ2-5; size: NA; CDR3: CASSRDRGGETQYF; DNA: TGCGCCAGCAGCAGGGACAGGGGAGGAGAGACCCAGTACTTC
D: TRBD1; V: TRBV5-4; J: TRBJ2-7; size: NA; CDR3: CASSAPGTGGYEQYF; DNA: TGTGCCAGCAGCGCCCCCGGGACAGGGGGCTATGAGCAGTACTTC
D: TRBD2; V: TRBV7-7; J: TRBJ2-1; size: NA; CDR3: CATSDSGTSNNEQFF; DNA: TGTGCCACATCAGACTCCGGGACTAGCAACAATGAGCAGTTCTTC